Given below is one T cell receptor (beta chain) in context. What antigen it recognizes has not been identified. No per-base quality is available; no much larger clone lies one base away. The roughly 38 donors, aged about 6 to 95 years, were systemically healthy Caucasian individuals from Russia. Each donor gave ten milliliters of peripheral blood, collected into EDTA-treated Vacutainer tubes. Ficoll-Paque density-gradient centrifugation was used to isolate PBMCs, with at least 7 million per sample. Total RNA was extracted from PBMCs with Trizol reagent, with at least 6 micrograms obtained per sample. For every donor, an aliquot of PBMCs went through flow cytometry to measure the percentages of naive CD45RAhigh/CD27high T cells. Trimming takes 1 base from V and 5 bases from J, and the germline ends sit 11 bases apart. Taken from cysteine to phenylalanine, the CDR3 has 14 residues. Only the CDR3 DNA stays, 42 bases, in frame from base 1. CDR1 and CDR2, looked up from the germline V gene, are SGHTA and FQGNSA.

This sample is drawn from a study of blood T cells in healthy people across ages (dated by TCRdb to about 2015). A note on the overall study: In model experiments, template switching captured roughly one uniquely barcoded TCR beta cDNA molecule for every two T cells. To avoid experimental bias, donors of different ages were distributed randomly across sequencing lanes. The donors were split into four age groups: young (average approximately 16 years), middle-aged (39), aged (roughly 65) and long-lived (under 85). To track age-related changes in TCR beta repertoire diversity, the study relied on deep sequencing normalized with unique cDNA molecular identifiers. For two donors (one aged 18 to 30 and one aged 80 or older), the study analyzed two additional independent replicas of 1 million unique cDNA reads from the same blood draw.

The study at large found these results: Estimates of total diversity based on one million sequenced T cells were considered lower bounds and underestimates. Compared with the aged group, the long-lived group had more naive CD4+ T cells, fewer expanded clones and increased TCR diversity, a pattern suggesting age selection. Observed TCR beta diversity per million T cells fell roughly linearly with age, and a significant reduction was already apparent by age roughly 40. Observed TCR beta diversity correlated strongly with the percentage of naive T cells measured by flow cytometry. Because donor CMV infection status was unknown, age-related changes in expanded clonotypes were potentially confounded. Since profiling was done on bulk unsorted PBMCs, naive and antigen-experienced compartments could not be conclusively compared.

Libraries came from 5' RACE. These reads were obtained on an Illumina HiSeq 2500. A second PCR of about 7 to 12 cycles was run with a J-beta primer mix and a sample-barcoded 5' primer. Each TCR beta cDNA molecule received a unique molecular identifier from a template-switch 5' adaptor carrying 12 random nucleotides. Each sample yielded at least 3 million CDR3-containing paired-end reads. All of the RNA was converted into first-strand cDNA using the Mint cDNA synthesis kit, with a TRBC-specific oligonucleotide serving as the primer. Following uracil-DNA glycosylase treatment, all cDNA underwent a first 18-cycle PCR with the universal primers M1SS and BC2_uni_R. Regarding the original processing steps: Each sample was normalized by randomly selecting 1 million high-quality reads, each carrying a distinct molecular identifier. Reads sharing molecular identifiers were discarded rather than binned into consensus sequences. MiTCR, with a Q25 quality threshold and the strictest error-elimination algorithm, was used for CDR3 identification, clonotype clustering and error correction. A nonparametric unseen species model with Euler transformation was used to estimate lower-bound total TCR beta diversity. Clones were called with MiXCR by TCRdb after fastp trimmed the public reads at Q25, and only in-frame beta chains were retained. A single entry per CDR3 protein holds the most common genes and DNA from its merged rows. It is TCRdb's table, rather than the study itself, that gives the V and J calls and clone size. The sample yields about 670,000 distinct CDR3 sequences; roughly 41% were counted once. Together, the top ten hold roughly 30% of the sample.

Sequenced input: blood. The V and J genes are TRBV7-2 and TRBJ2-5, with TRBD2 tentatively as D gene (5 bases match). The TCR sequence derives from a man aged 80 or over in good health. The DNA sequence is given as TGTGCCAGCAGCTTAGGCCGGGGTTTCGAGACCCAGTACTTC. Its amino acids are CASSLGRGFETQYF.